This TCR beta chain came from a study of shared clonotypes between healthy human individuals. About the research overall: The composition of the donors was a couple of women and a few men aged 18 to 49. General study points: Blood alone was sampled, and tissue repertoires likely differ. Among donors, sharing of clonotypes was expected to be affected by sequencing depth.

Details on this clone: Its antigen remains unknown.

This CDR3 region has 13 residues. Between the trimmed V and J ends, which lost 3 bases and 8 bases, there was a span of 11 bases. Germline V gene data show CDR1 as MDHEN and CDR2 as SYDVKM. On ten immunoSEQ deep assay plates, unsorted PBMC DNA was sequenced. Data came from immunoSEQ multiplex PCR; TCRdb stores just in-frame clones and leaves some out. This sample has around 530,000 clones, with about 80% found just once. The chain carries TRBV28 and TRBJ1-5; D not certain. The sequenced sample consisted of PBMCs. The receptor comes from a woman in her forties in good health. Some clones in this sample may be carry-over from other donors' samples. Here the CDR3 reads CASSFRATEPQHF. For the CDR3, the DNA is TGTGCCAGCAGTTTCCGGGCCACAGAGCCCCAGCATTTT.